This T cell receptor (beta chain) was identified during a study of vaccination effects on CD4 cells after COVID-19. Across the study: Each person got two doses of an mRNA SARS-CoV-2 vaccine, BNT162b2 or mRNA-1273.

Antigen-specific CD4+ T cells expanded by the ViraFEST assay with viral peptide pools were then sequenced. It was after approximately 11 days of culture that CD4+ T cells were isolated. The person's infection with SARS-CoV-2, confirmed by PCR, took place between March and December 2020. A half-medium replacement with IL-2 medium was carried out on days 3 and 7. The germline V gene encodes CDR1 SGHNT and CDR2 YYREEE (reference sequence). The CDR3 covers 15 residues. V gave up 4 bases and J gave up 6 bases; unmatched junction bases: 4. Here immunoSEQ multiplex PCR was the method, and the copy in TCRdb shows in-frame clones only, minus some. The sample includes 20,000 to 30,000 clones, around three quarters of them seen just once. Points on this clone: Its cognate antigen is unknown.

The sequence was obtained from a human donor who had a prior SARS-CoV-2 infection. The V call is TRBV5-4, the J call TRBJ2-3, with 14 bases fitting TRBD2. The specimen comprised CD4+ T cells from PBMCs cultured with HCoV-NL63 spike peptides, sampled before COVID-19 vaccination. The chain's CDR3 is CASSDRTSGGDTQYF. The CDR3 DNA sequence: TGTGCCAGCAGCGACCGGACTAGCGGGGGGGATACGCAGTATTTT.